This T cell receptor beta chain was captured in a study of T-cell reconstitution after alpha-beta-depleted transplantation in children. The germline V and J ends were trimmed by 3 bases and 5 bases, with 4 bases remaining between them. CDR3 length: 10 amino acids. Germline assignment: CDR1 SQVTM and CDR2 ANQGSEA. Construction of the TCRbeta library involved unique molecular identifiers. TCRdb independently ran MiXCR on the PCR reads; one entry per CDR3 protein. The table lists approximately 590,000 distinct CDR3 sequences, about 10% of them singletons. Ten or more counts support this clonotype. The clonotype originates from a human donor who donated a stem cell graft to a child with acute myeloid leukemia. Here the sequenced sample was PBMCs from the stem cell graft donor, taken from the stem cell graft. The chain uses TRBV29-1 and TRBJ1-2, with no clear D. The CDR3 here is CSVEGYGYTF. In DNA, the CDR3 is TGCAGCGTTGAGGGGTATGGCTACACCTTC.